This T cell receptor (beta chain) was sequenced for a study of Graves' ophthalmopathy and Graves' hyperthyroidism. General study findings and limits: Discriminating ophthalmopathy from stable hyperthyroidism, a 13-signature model attained a sensitivity of 87.88% and a specificity of around 77%.

RNA transcripts provided the template for amplifying TCR beta CDR3 regions. RT-PCR was first run with HTBI primers, then multiplex PCR in a second round. TCRdb reprocessed the multiplex PCR reads via MiXCR and lists one record per CDR3 protein. The table records 350,000 or so distinct CDR3 sequences, under 20% of them present only once. The germline V gene encodes CDR1 LGHDT and CDR2 YNNKEL (reference sequence). The CDR3 has 16 amino acids. A note on this clonotype: Antigen specificity is unknown. Possible read error: a much larger clone is one base away.

Sample: peripheral blood. The V and J genes are TRBV3-1 and TRBJ2-5; 11 bases match TRBD2. The clonotype comes from an adult man with Graves' ophthalmopathy. CDR3 nucleotides: TGTGCCAGCAGCCGCACTAGCGGGAGAAGGGGAGAGACCCTGTACTTC. Translated, it gives CASSRTSGRRGETLYF.